Listed below are T cell receptor beta chains from one sample, sequenced in a study of CD8 T cells in ankylosing spondylitis. From the 5' RACE reads, TCRdb called clonotypes with MiXCR, one entry per CDR3 protein. This sample carries about 420,000 distinct CDR3 sequences, about a fifth of them seen once, and the ten largest clones take 15% to 20%. The sequencing sample was made of blood, either unsorted or a sorted T cell fraction (not recorded which). These receptors all come from a male donor with ankylosing spondylitis. The CDR3 runs from the conserved cysteine through the conserved F or W. A D gene is named only where the DNA matches it firmly. Size tells how often a clone was seen (once, few, many) or the class of an expanded clone, and some rows leave it out.

cdr3_aa cdr3_nt v_call clone_size j_call d_call
CASSQDAGTTGELFF TGTGCCAGCAGCCAAGATGCGGGGACCACCGGGGAGCTGTTTTTT TRBV4-2 few TRBJ2-2 NA
CASRRDRGYTYEQYF TGTGCCAGCAGACGCGACAGGGGGTATACCTACGAGCAGTACTTC TRBV28 NA TRBJ2-7 TRBD1
CSVSNPLIQTGTDTQYF TGCAGCGTCTCCAACCCCCTAATCCAGACAGGCACAGATACGCAGTATTTT TRBV29-1 NA TRBJ2-3 NA
CAILLAGGRPPYEQYF TGTGCCATACTACTAGCGGGAGGCCGCCCCCCCTACGAGCAGTACTTC TRBV28 few TRBJ2-7 TRBD2
CASSEQAVGTEAFF TGTGCCAGCAGCGAACAAGCAGTTGGCACTGAAGCTTTCTTT TRBV7-3 NA TRBJ1-1 NA
CASSLAAQGLATAYEQYF TGTGCCAGCAGCTTAGCGGCTCAGGGACTAGCTACTGCCTACGAGCAGTACTTC TRBV7-2 NA TRBJ2-7 TRBD2
CSARGPGGAVPANVLTF TGCAGTGCTAGAGGCCCTGGGGGGGCCGTCCCTGCCAACGTCCTGACTTTC TRBV20-1 few TRBJ2-6 NA
CAISEGPGMGNTEAFF TGTGCCATCAGTGAGGGCCCTGGGATGGGAAACACTGAAGCTTTCTTT TRBV10-3 NA TRBJ1-1 NA
CASRPTLFKNIQYF TGTGCCAGCAGACCTACACTATTCAAAAACATTCAGTACTTC TRBV27 NA TRBJ2-4 NA
CSARDLPTFNPGLATRYTQYF TGCAGTGCTAGAGATCTCCCTACGTTCAACCCGGGACTAGCGACCAGATATACGCAGTATTTT TRBV20-1 few TRBJ2-3 TRBD2
CASSLSGTTDTQYF TGTGCCAGCAGCCTTAGCGGGACCACAGATACGCAGTATTTT TRBV11-3 few TRBJ2-3 TRBD2
CASSQVVGDQAYGYTF TGTGCCAGCAGCCAAGTGGTGGGGGACCAAGCCTATGGCTACACCTTC TRBV4-2 NA TRBJ1-2 NA
CASSETGYSYNEQFF TGCGCCAGCAGTGAGACGGGCTACTCCTACAATGAGCAGTTCTTC TRBV10-2 NA TRBJ2-1 NA
CASSLSAGQGSYEQYF TGTGCCAGCAGCTTAAGTGCGGGACAGGGCTCCTACGAGCAGTACTTC TRBV7-9 once TRBJ2-7 TRBD1
CSAPGQIYGYTF TGCAGTGCTCCGGGACAGATCTATGGCTACACCTTC TRBV20-1 few TRBJ1-2 TRBD1
CALGTSGRAGETQYF TGTGCCCTCGGGACTAGCGGGAGGGCCGGGGAGACCCAGTACTTC TRBV10-3 NA TRBJ2-5 TRBD2
CSGGGLAGTDTQYF TGCAGTGGAGGGGGACTAGCGGGTACAGATACGCAGTATTTT TRBV20-1 NA TRBJ2-3 TRBD2
CASSTGSVPGVTAEAFF TGTGCCAGCAGCACAGGGTCGGTCCCCGGGGTTACGGCTGAAGCTTTCTTT TRBV7-9 NA TRBJ1-1 NA
CASSPYGTDYTEAFF TGTGCCAGCAGTCCCTACGGGACAGACTACACTGAAGCTTTCTTT TRBV27 once TRBJ1-1 TRBD1
CASSQDKGVEQYF TGTGCCAGCAGCCAAGATAAAGGGGTCGAGCAGTACTTC TRBV3-1 NA TRBJ2-7 NA
CSASTNYGYTF TGCAGCGCCTCGACTAACTATGGCTACACCTTC TRBV29-1 few TRBJ1-2 NA
CASSRGTGFGEAFF TGTGCCAGCAGTAGGGGGACAGGGTTCGGTGAAGCTTTCTTT TRBV25-1 NA TRBJ1-1 TRBD1
CASRTDPVANEKLFF TGTGCCAGCAGAACAGACCCCGTGGCTAATGAAAAACTGTTTTTT TRBV12-3/TRBV12-4 few TRBJ1-4 NA
CASSLEYTEQETQYF TGCGCCAGCAGCTTGGAATATACGGAACAAGAGACCCAGTACTTC TRBV5-1 few TRBJ2-5 NA
CASTSTYPEQYF TGTGCCAGCACCTCAACATACCCAGAGCAGTACTTC TRBV28 NA TRBJ2-7 NA
CASSPNPVGAHEQYF TGTGCCAGCTCACCTAACCCCGTCGGGGCCCACGAGCAGTACTTC TRBV18 NA TRBJ2-7 NA
CASSQNPGPSYEQYF TGTGCCAGCAGCCAAAACCCGGGCCCTTCCTACGAGCAGTACTTC TRBV4-2 many TRBJ2-7 NA
CSARVRVETQYF TGCAGTGCTAGAGTTAGGGTAGAGACCCAGTACTTC TRBV20-1 many TRBJ2-5 NA
CASRGRAYNEQFF TGTGCCAGTCGCGGGAGGGCCTACAATGAGCAGTTCTTC TRBV14 few TRBJ2-1 TRBD2
CASSPRGGTVYEQYF TGTGCCAGCAGTCCAAGAGGGGGGACAGTTTACGAGCAGTACTTC TRBV6-1 NA TRBJ2-7 NA
CASRGSGIGTDTQYF TGTGCCAGCAGGGGAAGCGGGATTGGCACAGATACGCAGTATTTT TRBV12-3/TRBV12-4 NA TRBJ2-3 TRBD2
CASSYQRDFVSGNTIYF TGTGCCAGCAGTTACCAGAGGGATTTCGTTTCTGGAAACACCATATATTTT TRBV6-2/TRBV6-3 NA TRBJ1-3 NA
CASSQEKGPAGGPSQYF TGCGCCAGCAGCCAAGAAAAGGGGCCAGCGGGAGGGCCGTCCCAGTATTTT TRBV4-3 few TRBJ2-3 TRBD2
CASSQVSGGYTDTQYF TGCGCCAGCAGCCAAGTCTCCGGCGGCTACACAGATACGCAGTATTTT TRBV4-1 few TRBJ2-3 NA
CASSAVDSINEKLFF TGTGCCAGCAGTGCCGTCGACAGCATTAATGAAAAACTGTTTTTT TRBV6-1 few TRBJ1-4 NA
CASSPRRAGARAKNIQYF TGTGCCAGCAGTCCCCGGAGGGCGGGAGCCCGAGCCAAAAACATTCAGTACTTC TRBV12-3/TRBV12-4 NA TRBJ2-4 TRBD2
CASSSPGREQFF TGTGCCAGCAGCTCTCCTGGCCGAGAGCAGTTCTTC TRBV7-3 NA TRBJ2-1 NA
CAISESISTNTEAFF TGTGCCATCAGTGAGTCGATTTCAACTAACACTGAAGCTTTCTTT TRBV10-3 NA TRBJ1-1 NA
CASSPKQGNYGYTF TGTGCCAGCTCACCAAAACAGGGAAACTATGGCTACACCTTC TRBV18 few TRBJ1-2 NA
CASREPYNGNQPQHF TGTGCCAGCAGGGAACCCTATAACGGAAATCAGCCCCAGCATTTT TRBV28 NA TRBJ1-5 NA
CASSFTESGTEAFF TGCGCCAGCAGCTTTACGGAATCAGGGACTGAAGCTTTCTTT TRBV5-1 many TRBJ1-1 NA
CASSQDPAGTENSPLHF TGTGCCAGCAGCCAAGATCCTGCCGGGACAGAAAATTCACCCCTCCACTTT TRBV4-2 NA TRBJ1-6 TRBD1
CATGTGAYEQYF TGTGCCACAGGAACAGGGGCCTACGAGCAGTACTTC TRBV28 NA TRBJ2-7 TRBD1
CSVLLRSYTF TGCAGTGTTTTGCTTCGTAGCTACACCTTC TRBV20-1 NA TRBJ1-2 NA
CSPGRTDTQYF TGCAGCCCTGGTCGCACAGATACGCAGTATTTT TRBV20-1 few TRBJ2-3 NA
CASSERGNSPLHF TGTGCCAGCAGTGAACGGGGAAACTCACCCCTCCACTTT TRBV25-1 NA TRBJ1-6 NA